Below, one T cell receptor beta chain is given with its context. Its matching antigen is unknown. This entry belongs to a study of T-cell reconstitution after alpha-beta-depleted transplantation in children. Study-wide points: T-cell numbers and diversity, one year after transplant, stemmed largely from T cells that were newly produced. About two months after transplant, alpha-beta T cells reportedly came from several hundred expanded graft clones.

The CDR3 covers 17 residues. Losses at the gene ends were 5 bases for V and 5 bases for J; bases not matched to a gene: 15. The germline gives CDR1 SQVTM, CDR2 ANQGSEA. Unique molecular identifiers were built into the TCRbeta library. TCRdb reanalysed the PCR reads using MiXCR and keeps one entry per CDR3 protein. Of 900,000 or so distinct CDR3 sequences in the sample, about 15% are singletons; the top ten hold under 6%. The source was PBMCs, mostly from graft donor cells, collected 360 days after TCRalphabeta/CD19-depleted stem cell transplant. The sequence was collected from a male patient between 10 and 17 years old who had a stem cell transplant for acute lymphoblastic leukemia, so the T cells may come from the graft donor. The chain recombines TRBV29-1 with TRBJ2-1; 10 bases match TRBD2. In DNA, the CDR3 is TGCAGCGTTCTAGGGGGGACAGCGGGAGGGATCCACAATGAGCAGTTCTTC. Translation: CSVLGGTAGGIHNEQFF.